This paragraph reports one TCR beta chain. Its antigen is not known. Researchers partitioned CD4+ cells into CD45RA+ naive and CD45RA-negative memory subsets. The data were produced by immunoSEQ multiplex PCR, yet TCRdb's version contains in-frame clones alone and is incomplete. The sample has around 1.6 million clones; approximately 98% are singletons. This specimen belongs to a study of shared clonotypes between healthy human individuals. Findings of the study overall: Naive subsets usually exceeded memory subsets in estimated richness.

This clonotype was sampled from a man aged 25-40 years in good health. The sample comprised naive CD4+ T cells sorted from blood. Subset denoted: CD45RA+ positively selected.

The CDR3 sequence is CASKVDSKETQYF. CDR3 coding DNA: TGTGCCAGCAAAGTGGACAGTAAAGAGACCCAGTACTTC. This chain connects TRBV7-9 to TRBJ2-5, with D maybe TRBD1 (6 bases). V lost 7 bases, J lost 3 bases, and 12 bases lay in between. The CDR3 covers 13 residues. In germline, CDR1 is SEHNR, CDR2 FQNEAQ (reference sequence).